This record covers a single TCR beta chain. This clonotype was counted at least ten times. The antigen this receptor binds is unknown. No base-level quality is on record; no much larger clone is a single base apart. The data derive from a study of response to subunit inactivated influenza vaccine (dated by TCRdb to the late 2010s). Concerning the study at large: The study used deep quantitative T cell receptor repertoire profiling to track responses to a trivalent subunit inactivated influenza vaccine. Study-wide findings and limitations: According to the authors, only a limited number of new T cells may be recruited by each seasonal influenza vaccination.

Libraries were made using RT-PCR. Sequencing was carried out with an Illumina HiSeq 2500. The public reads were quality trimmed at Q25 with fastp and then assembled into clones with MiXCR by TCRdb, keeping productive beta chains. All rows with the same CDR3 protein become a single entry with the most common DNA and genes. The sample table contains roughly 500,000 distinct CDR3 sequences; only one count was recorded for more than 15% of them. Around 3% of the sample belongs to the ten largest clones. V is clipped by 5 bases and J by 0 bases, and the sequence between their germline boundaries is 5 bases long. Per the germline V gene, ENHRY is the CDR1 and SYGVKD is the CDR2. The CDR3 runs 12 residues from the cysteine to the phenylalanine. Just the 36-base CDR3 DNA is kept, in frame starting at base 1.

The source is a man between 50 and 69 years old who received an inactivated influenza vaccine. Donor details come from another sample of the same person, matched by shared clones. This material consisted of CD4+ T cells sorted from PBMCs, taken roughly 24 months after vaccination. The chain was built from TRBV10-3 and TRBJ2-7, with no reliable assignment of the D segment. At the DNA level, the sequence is TGTGCCATCAGTCCGAGCTCCTACGAGCAGTACTTC. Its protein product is CAISPSSYEQYF.